Presented here are 30 T cell receptor beta chains from one specimen sequenced in a study of molecular identifiers for immune sequencing clone quantification. TCRdb re-called the PCR reads through MiXCR, storing one row per CDR3 protein. Seen here are 300,000 to 350,000 distinct CDR3 sequences, 20% to 25% observed once, and the top ten hold 0.81%. Sample: naive CD8+ T cells from blood, with Jurkat cell RNA spiked in. Indicated subset: FACS-sorted CD8+CD4-CCR7+CD45RA+ naive T cells. These receptors were collected from a human donor in good health. Some libraries in this study had Jurkat cell RNA spiked in.

This clonotype was detected only a few times. V gene TRBV6-2 or TRBV6-3 combines with J gene TRBJ1-5, with D uncertain. The germline CDR1 and CDR2 sequences are MNHEY and SVGEGT. The CDR3 has 15 amino acids. Trimming removed 4 bases from V and 0 bases from J, with 10 bases in between. The CDR3 DNA follows: TGTGCCAGCAGTTTCTCGACGGATAGCAATCAGCCCCAGCATTTT. Its translation is CASSFSTDSNQPQHF.

Remarks on this clonotype: A much bigger clone sits one base away, suggesting this may be a read error. This chain uses TRBV7-2 with TRBJ2-1; the D gene is possibly TRBD1 (6 bases). The CDR3 spans 14 residues. Germline V gene sequence: CDR1 SGHTA, CDR2 FQGNSA. DNA of the CDR3: TGTGCCAGCAGCCTATCTTTGGGGGCCAATGAGCAGTCCTTC. Translation: CASSLSLGANEQSF.

To note about this clonotype: The final CDR3 position lacks the conserved phenylalanine or tryptophan, pointing to a likely read error. The J gene is TRBJ2-7, the V gene TRBV5-4; a weak D match, TRBD1 (5 bases). Germline V CDR1 and CDR2: SGHNT, YYREEE (reference sequence). This CDR3 contains 12 residues. V dropped 4 bases and J dropped 3 bases, with 8 bases sitting between them. For the CDR3, the DNA is TGTGCCAGCAGCCTCAGGGACTACGAGCAGTACCTC. This codes for CASSLRDYEQYL.

For this clonotype: Being one base from a much bigger clone, this may be a read error. The V call is TRBV4-1, the J call TRBJ2-7, with a tentative D call TRBD2 (7 bases). The CDR3 is 15 amino acids. The V gene lost 1 base and the J gene lost 4 bases, with 14 bases spanning the gap. CDR1 and CDR2 (germline): MGHRA, YSYEKL. This CDR3 is CASSQGGGGWYEQYF. CDR3 bases: TGCGCCAGCAGCCAAGGAGGGGGGGGCTGGTACGAGCAGTACTTC.

This clonotype was counted many times. The chain links TRBV7-2 to TRBJ2-7, with 10 bases matching TRBD1. Per the germline V gene, CDR1 is SGHTA and CDR2 is FQGNSA. Germline trimming cut 4 bases from V and 2 bases from J; bases unmatched to any gene: 11. The CDR3 totals 17 residues. The CDR3 DNA sequence: TGTGCCAGCAGCTACACCCCGGGACAGGGGTTTGCCTACGAGCAGTACTTC. Amino acids: CASSYTPGQGFAYEQYF. Together with reference TRBV7-2 and TRBJ2-7, the CDR3 gives the full variable domain: GAGVSQSPSNKVTEKGKDVELRCDPISGHTALYWYRQSLGQGLEFLIYFQGNSAPDKSGLPSDRFSAERTGGSVSTLTIQRTQQEDSAVYLCASSYTPGQGFAYEQYFGPGTRLTVT.

Comments on this clonotype: A clone one base away is much larger, so this may be a read error. V usage is TRBV5-6 and J usage is TRBJ1-3; D unresolved. The CDR3 has 15 amino acids. The V end lost 4 bases, the J end lost 4 bases, and 15 bases lay between the germline ends. CDR1 SGHDT and CDR2 YYEEEE come from the germline V gene. As DNA, the CDR3 is TGTGCCAGCAGCCCACCGGACGATGGCGGAAACACCATATATTTT. This translates into CASSPPDDGGNTIYF.

The chain joins TRBV6-5 to TRBJ2-7; D remains ambiguous. Germline CDR1 is MNHEY and CDR2 is SVGAGI. The CDR3 consists of 15 residues. V was cut by 4 bases and J by 0 bases, with 13 bases left in between. CDR3 residues: CASSLADPSSYEQYF. The CDR3 nucleotides are TGTGCCAGCAGTTTGGCGGACCCTAGCTCCTACGAGCAGTACTTC.

A few counts support this clonotype. The rearrangement uses TRBV4-2 and TRBJ1-1, with D maybe TRBD1 (6 bases). The V gene's germline CDR1 is LGHNA and CDR2 YNFKEQ. The CDR3 is made up of 11 amino acids. V lost 3 bases and J lost 11, with 10 bases in between. The CDR3 nucleotides are TGTGCCAGCAGCCAGCAGGGGTGGGCTTTCTTT. It encodes CASSQQGWAFF.

This clonotype occurred many times. The chain carries TRBV7-2 and TRBJ2-5, with D possibly matching TRBD1 (5 bases). Trimming removed 7 bases from V and 4 bases from J, with 19 bases in between. CDR3 size: 15 residues. Germline CDR1 SGHTA, CDR2 FQGNSA. In DNA, the CDR3 is TGTGCCAGCAACGATTTAGTAGGGGTAGGAGAGACCCAGTACTTC. Translation: CASNDLVGVGETQYF.

As to this clonotype: Just one base apart from a much larger clone, this may be a read error. The chain couples TRBV20-1 to TRBJ2-3; a weak D match, TRBD2 (6 bases). This CDR3 is 15 amino acids long. Per germline, CDR1 DFQATT and CDR2 SNEGSKA (reference sequence). The CDR3 DNA reads TGCGGTGCTAGGGTAGGCGGGGCTAGCACAGATACGCAGTATTTT. It is translated as CGARVGGASTDTQYF.

At least ten counts were recorded for this clonotype. This CDR3 is CASRSRGRYEQYF. CDR3 nucleotides: TGTGCCAGCAGGTCCAGGGGGCGGTACGAGCAGTACTTC. The V and J genes are TRBV6-5 and TRBJ2-7, with 8 bases identical to TRBD1. Germline V lookup: CDR1 MNHEY, CDR2 SVGAGI. The CDR3 runs 13 residues. Unmatched junction bases numbered 5, after V lost 6 bases and J lost 4 bases.

The chain is built from TRBV5-3 and TRBJ2-7; TRBD2 agrees at 16 bases. TRBV5-3 is filed as an ORF, its function uncertain. Germline trimming cut 9 bases from V and 3 bases from J; bases unmatched to any gene: 12. This CDR3 contains 17 residues. The CDR3 DNA reads TGTGCCATCAGCGAGGGACTAGCGGGAGGGCCGTTCTACGAGCAGTACTTC. Amino acid sequence: CAISEGLAGGPFYEQYF.

A word on this clonotype: A read error is possible here, since a much larger clone lies one base away. V is TRBV12-3 or TRBV12-4 and J is TRBJ1-5; D may be TRBD1 (5 bases). The CDR3 is made up of 12 amino acids. CDR3 region: CASNDRNLPQHF. In DNA, the CDR3 is TGTGCCAGCAACGACAGAAATCTGCCCCAGCATTTT.

In this sample, this clonotype turned up many times. The chain carries TRBV20-1 and TRBJ2-3; 8 bases fit TRBD1. V gave up 4 bases and J gave up 1 base; unmatched junction bases: 4. The V gene's germline CDR1 is DFQATT and CDR2 SNEGSKA (reference sequence). The CDR3 contains 14 residues. The CDR3 DNA sequence: TGCAGTGCTACGACAGGGGAGGGCACAGATACGCAGTATTTT. Its protein is CSATTGEGTDTQYF.

This clonotype was counted only a few times. For the CDR3, the DNA is TGTGCCAGCGTTCCTGCCTTGGGTATTCAGCCCCAGCATTTT. Translation: CASVPALGIQPQHF. V gene TRBV6-2 or TRBV6-3 combines with J gene TRBJ1-5; D unclear. CDR1 MNHEY and CDR2 SVGEGT come from the germline V gene. CDR3 length equals 14 residues. Trimming took 8 bases from V and 6 from J, leaving 17 bases between them.

This clonotype was counted between two and nine times. The chain links TRBV6-2 or TRBV6-3 to TRBJ1-2; no definite D call. V lost 0 bases, J lost 6 bases, and 11 bases lay in between. The germline gives CDR1 MNHEY, CDR2 SVGEGT. This CDR3 comprises 14 residues. The DNA for the CDR3 is TGTGCCAGCAGTTACTCGACACAGATCCATGGCTACACCTTC. Its translation is CASSYSTQIHGYTF.

The sample holds many counts of this clonotype. This sequence joins TRBV5-1 and TRBJ2-3; 7 bases align to TRBD1. CDR3 length equals 15 residues. With V trimmed by 1 base and J by 3 bases, 5 bases remained unmatched. The germline V gene encodes CDR1 SGHRS and CDR2 YFSETQ. CDR3 sequence reads: CASSLYDRVTDTQYF. CDR3 in DNA: TGCGCCAGCAGCTTGTATGACAGGGTAACAGATACGCAGTATTTT. The variable domain in full, with the rest retrieved from reference TRBV5-1 and TRBJ2-3, is KAGVTQTPRYLIKTRGQQVTLSCSPISGHRSVSWYQQTPGQGLQFLFEYFSETQRNKGNFPGRFSGRQFSNSRSEMNVSTLELGDSALYLCASSLYDRVTDTQYFGPGTRLTVL.

This clonotype was counted ten times or more. The chain is built from TRBV9 and TRBJ2-7; D remains unclear. There are 11 residues in the CDR3. Germline CDR1 and CDR2: SGDLS and YYNGEE. V dropped 0 bases and J dropped 5 bases, with 3 bases sitting between them. The CDR3 DNA reads TGTGCCAGCAGCGTAGGGGACGAGCAGTACTTC. Translation gives CASSVGDEQYF.

Worth noting for this clonotype: Relative to the germline gene, one junction end is altered; a read error may explain this. This chain joins TRBV20-1 and TRBJ2-3; TRBD2 agrees at 9 bases. CDR1 is DFQATT, CDR2 SNEGSKA, per germline (reference sequence). The CDR3 length is 17 residues. CDR3 sequence: CSASERGALLNTDTQCF. CDR3 nucleotide sequence: TGCAGTGCTAGTGAGCGGGGGGCCCTCCTAAACACAGATACGCAGTGTTTT.

This clonotype has ten or more counts. The chain carries TRBV4-1 and TRBJ2-7; no clear D. V lost 1 base and J lost 2, with 12 bases in between. The CDR3 extends over 15 amino acids. The V gene's germline CDR1 is MGHRA and CDR2 YSYEKL. This CDR3 is CASSQGVTKAYEQYF. The CDR3 DNA sequence: TGCGCCAGCAGCCAAGGAGTGACCAAAGCCTACGAGCAGTACTTC.

On this clonotype: This sequence may be a read error, since a much larger clone differs from it by one base. V and J are TRBV5-1 and TRBJ2-7, with TRBD2 identical over 8 bases. V shed 2 bases, J shed 6 bases, and the junction held 10 bases outside the gene matches. CDR3 length equals 15 residues. Looked up from germline, CDR1 is SGHRS and CDR2 is YFSETQ. The CDR3 here is CASSFFSGTTCEQYF. DNA for the CDR3: TGCGCCAGCAGCTTCTTTAGCGGGACTACCTGCGAGCAGTACTTC.

In its sample, this clonotype was seen a few times. The V call is TRBV6-6, the J call TRBJ2-7; D is possibly TRBD1 (6 bases). Germline CDR1 reads MNHNY; CDR2 reads SVGAGI (reference sequence). The V end was cut by 10 bases, the J end by 3 bases, with 16 bases between. This CDR3 region has 13 residues. CDR3 nucleotide sequence: TGTGCCACGCTCGACAGGACAAACTACGAGCAGTACTTC. Translation: CATLDRTNYEQYF.

A remark on this clonotype: Possible read error: a much larger clone is one base away. This sequence joins TRBV21-1 and TRBJ1-1; TRBD1 reflects the table's D call only, with no check against the DNA. TRBV21-1 is termed a pseudogene. This CDR3 region has 16 residues. Here the CDR3 DNA reads TGTGCCAGCAGCCTCACAGGTTCGGTGGTCGGGACTGAAGCTTTCTTT. Its translation is CASSLTGSVVGTEAFF.

The table lists this clonotype with many counts. The rearrangement uses TRBV20-1 and TRBJ1-4; 7 nucleotides align to TRBD1. Unmatched junction bases numbered 15, after V lost 6 bases and J lost 8 bases. This CDR3 contains 15 residues. Germline CDR1 is DFQATT and CDR2 is SNEGSKA (reference sequence). The CDR3: CSAKVDRVVSEKLFF. CDR3 nucleotides: TGCAGTGCAAAAGTCGACAGGGTGGTTAGCGAAAAACTGTTTTTT.

Concerning this clonotype: A much larger clone sits a single nucleotide away, making a read error possible. Written as DNA, the CDR3 is TGTGCTAGCAGCTTAAAAGGGGACGAGACCCTGTACTTC. Its protein is CASSLKGDETLYF. The chain couples TRBV7-6 to TRBJ2-5, with D perhaps being TRBD1 or TRBD2 (5 bases each). CDR1 and CDR2 from the germline V gene are SGHVS and FNYEAQ. This CDR3 has 13 amino acids.

In its sample, this clonotype was seen many times. V gene TRBV6-5 combines with J gene TRBJ2-7; D may correspond to TRBD1 or TRBD2 (5 bases each). Germline V gene sequence: CDR1 MNHEY, CDR2 SVGAGI. Trimming took off 2 bases at V and 0 bases at J, with 8 bases between the two ends. The CDR3 has 14 residues. The CDR3 protein is CASSYGTNSYEQYF. CDR3 coding DNA: TGTGCCAGCAGTTACGGGACGAACTCCTACGAGCAGTACTTC.

This clonotype was counted ten times or more. The V call is TRBV2, the J call TRBJ2-2, with 7 bases that match TRBD1. With 8 bases clipped from V and 2 bases from J, the junction kept 5 bases outside the gene matches. This CDR3 has 14 amino acids. CDR1 is SNHLY and CDR2 is FYNNEI in the germline V gene. CDR3 residues: CASSRDSNTGELFF. In DNA form, the CDR3 reads TGTGCCAGCTCTCGGGACAGTAACACCGGGGAGCTGTTTTTT.

This clonotype has a count of ten or more. The chain carries TRBV12-3 or TRBV12-4 and TRBJ1-3; D uncertain. V was pared by 3 bases and J by 3 bases, with 9 bases between. The CDR3 contains 14 residues. In DNA form, the CDR3 reads TGTGCCAGCAGTTTGGCCGGGTATGGAAACACCATATATTTT. As protein: CASSLAGYGNTIYF.

This chain joins TRBV19 and TRBJ2-3, with 10 positions matching TRBD2. CDR3 length: 13 amino acids. Germline V gives CDR1 LNHDA, CDR2 SQIVND (reference sequence). V lost 7 bases and J lost 3; bases outside the gene matches: 1. Written as DNA, the CDR3 is TGTGCCAGTACGACTAGCGGGACAGATACGCAGTATTTT. As protein: CASTTSGTDTQYF.

The chain joins TRBV19 to TRBJ2-3; either TRBD1 or TRBD2 may supply D (5 bases each). This CDR3 has 13 residues. CDR1 is LNHDA and CDR2 is SQIVND in the germline V gene (reference sequence). The germline V and J ends were trimmed by 5 bases and 10 bases, with 16 bases remaining between them. Written as DNA, the CDR3 is TGTGCCAGTAGTCCCGGGACGGCGTACCCGCAGTATTTT. As protein: CASSPGTAYPQYF.